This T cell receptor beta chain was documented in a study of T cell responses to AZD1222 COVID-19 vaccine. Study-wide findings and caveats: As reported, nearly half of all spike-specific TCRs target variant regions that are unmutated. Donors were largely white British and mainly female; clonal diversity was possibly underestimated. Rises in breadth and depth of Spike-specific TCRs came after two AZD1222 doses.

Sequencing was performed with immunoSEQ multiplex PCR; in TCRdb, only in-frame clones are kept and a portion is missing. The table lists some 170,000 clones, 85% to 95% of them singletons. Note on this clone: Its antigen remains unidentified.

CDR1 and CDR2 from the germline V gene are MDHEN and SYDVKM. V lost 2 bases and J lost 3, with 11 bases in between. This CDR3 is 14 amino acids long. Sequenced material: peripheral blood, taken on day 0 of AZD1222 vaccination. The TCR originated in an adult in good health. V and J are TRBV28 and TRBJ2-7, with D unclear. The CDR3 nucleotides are TGTGCCAGCAGTTTAACTCAGAAAGTCTACGAGCAGTACTTC. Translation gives CASSLTQKVYEQYF.